Shown below are 7 T cell receptor beta chains from a single sample sequenced in a study of blood T cell repertoires in COVID-19. Clones were sequenced by immunoSEQ multiplex PCR, and TCRdb holds only the in-frame ones, with some missing. The data hold around 180,000 clones, with around 85% observed a single time. Sequencing used peripheral blood. Source of these receptors: a person aged 65 to 79 with COVID-19, enrolled during active disease.

V and J are TRBV5-4 and TRBJ2-3; TRBD2 matches 7 bases. J lost 0 bases, V lost 0 bases, and 1 base had no gene match. The germline CDR1 and CDR2 sequences are SGHNT and YYREEE (reference sequence). CDR3 length equals 15 residues. CDR3 sequence: CASSLVSGSTDTQYF. CDR3 bases: TGTGCCAGCAGCTTGGTTAGCGGGAGCACAGATACGCAGTATTTT.

This sequence joins TRBV4-2 and TRBJ2-1; TRBD2 aligns across 9 bases. Germline CDR1 is LGHNA and CDR2 is YNFKEQ. V lost 7 bases to trimming and J lost 6 bases; unmatched junction nucleotides: 7. The CDR3 loop spans 14 amino acids. The CDR3 region is CASTPGLASNEQFF. As DNA, the CDR3 is TGTGCCAGCACCCCGGGACTAGCATCCAATGAGCAGTTCTTC.

The chain employs TRBV5-1 and TRBJ2-2; D not certain. V was cut by 2 bases and J by 6 bases, with 5 bases left in between. The CDR3 is 12 amino acids. Germline V gene lookup returns CDR1 SGHRS and CDR2 YFSETQ. The CDR3 coding sequence is TGCGCCAGCAGCTTCGGTGCCGGGGAGCTGTTTTTT. Protein: CASSFGAGELFF.

The rearrangement uses TRBV4-2 and TRBJ1-2; D is unresolved. This CDR3 has 15 residues. Looked up from germline, CDR1 is LGHNA and CDR2 is YNFKEQ. The ends were cut back, 1 base at V and 1 base at J, with 10 bases in the middle. The CDR3 DNA follows: TGTGCCAGCAGCCAAGGGTCATCCAGTAACTATGGCTACACCTTC. Translated, it gives CASSQGSSSNYGYTF.

The V gene is TRBV19, the J gene TRBJ1-4; 8 bases match TRBD1. The V gene end was trimmed by 6 bases and the J gene end by 7 bases; junction bases not matched to a gene: 10. This CDR3 spans 15 amino acids. Germline V CDR1 and CDR2: LNHDA, SQIVND (reference sequence). CDR3 region: CASRGYRGEFEKLFF. The CDR3 region has the DNA TGTGCCAGTAGGGGCTACAGGGGGGAATTTGAAAAACTGTTTTTT.

This clone was picked up one time. The chain couples TRBV6-6 to TRBJ1-1; D not certain. Germline V gene lookup returns CDR1 MNHNY and CDR2 SVGAGI (reference sequence). The V end lost 4 bases, the J end lost 5 bases, and 8 bases lay between the germline ends. This CDR3 has 12 residues. The CDR3 spells CASSWAGTEAFF. Here the CDR3 DNA reads TGTGCCAGCAGTTGGGCTGGGACTGAAGCTTTCTTT.

This chain connects TRBV5-1 to TRBJ1-1; D possibly corresponds to TRBD1 (5 bases). The CDR3 is 15 amino acids. Trimming left V 4 bases short and J 2 bases short, with 15 bases between. CDR1 and CDR2 from the germline V gene are SGHRS and YFSETQ. CDR3 region: CASSRGEPLNTEAFF. The CDR3 DNA is TGCGCCAGCAGCCGGGGGGAACCTTTAAACACTGAAGCTTTCTTT.